This is a list of T cell receptor beta chains from one sample in a study of CD8 T cells in ankylosing spondylitis. Using its own MiXCR run on the 5' RACE reads, TCRdb lists one record per CDR3 protein. The sample carries fewer than 550,000 distinct CDR3 sequences, approximately 5% recorded once. The sequenced material came from blood, either unsorted or a sorted T cell fraction (not recorded which). The receptors shown here come from a male donor with ankylosing spondylitis. Each CDR3 is given with its conserved first and last residue. A D gene is named only where the DNA matches it firmly. For some rows the clone size is stated as once, few or many, or as a class when expanded; others skip it.

CDR3nt	CDR3aa	v_gene	j_gene	d_gene	abundance
TGTGCCAGCAGTTACTCGACGACAGGGCACTACACCTTC	CASSYSTTGHYTF	TRBV6-2/TRBV6-3	TRBJ1-2	TRBD1	many
TGTGCCAGCAGTTTTAGACAGTTCCAAGAGACCCAGTACTTC	CASSFRQFQETQYF	TRBV28	TRBJ2-5	NA	many
TGCGCCAGCAGCTTAACCGACAGGGGACGCGATGGCTACACCTTC	CASSLTDRGRDGYTF	TRBV5-1	TRBJ1-2	TRBD1	many
TGTGCCAGCAGCTTGTCGGCAGGGGTGAACACTGAAGCTTTCTTT	CASSLSAGVNTEAFF	TRBV5-4	TRBJ1-1	NA	NA
TGTGCCAGCAGTGAAGGCAGACCCACCGGCCCTTACGAGCAGTACTTC	CASSEGRPTGPYEQYF	TRBV6-1	TRBJ2-7	NA	many
TGTTCCAGCAGCTTGGGCGAGGATACGCAGTATTTT	CSSSLGEDTQYF	TRBV11-3	TRBJ2-3	NA	NA
TGTGCCAGCAGCTTGCGAGGGGTCGGTTCACCCCTCCACTTT	CASSLRGVGSPLHF	TRBV5-4	TRBJ1-6	NA	many
TGTGCCAGCCGACGCTACAATGAGCAGTTCTTC	CASRRYNEQFF	TRBV7-2	TRBJ2-1	NA	many
TGCGCCAGCAGCCAAACCCCGACAGGTTACGAGCAGTACTTC	CASSQTPTGYEQYF	TRBV4-3	TRBJ2-7	NA	many
TGTGCCAGCAGCTTATTCATTAATCCCAATCAGCCCCAGCATTTT	CASSLFINPNQPQHF	TRBV7-2	TRBJ1-5	NA	many
TGTGCCAGCAGCTTCCGGGGAACAGATACGCAGTATTTT	CASSFRGTDTQYF	TRBV27	TRBJ2-3	NA	many
TGTGCCAGCAGTGCCGGGACAGGGGCCACCGGGGAGCTGTTTTTT	CASSAGTGATGELFF	TRBV9	TRBJ2-2	TRBD1	many
TGTGCCAGCAGTTACCGGTCGACTGATCTTTCACCCCTCCACTTT	CASSYRSTDLSPLHF	TRBV6-2/TRBV6-3	TRBJ1-6	NA	many
TGTGCCAGCAGCGGGATGGGAGGGGGCACTGAAGCTTTCTTT	CASSGMGGGTEAFF	TRBV7-9	TRBJ1-1	NA	many
TGTGCCAGCAGCTTAGCTAGGAGACAGCACCACGGCACTGAAGCTTTCTTT	CASSLARRQHHGTEAFF	TRBV7-8	TRBJ1-1	NA	many
TGTGCCAGTAGTACAACTCGAGGGTTACGAGAAGAGACCCAGTACTTC	CASSTTRGLREETQYF	TRBV19	TRBJ2-5	NA	NA
TGCGCCAGCAGCTACACGACAGGCCAAGATCAGCCCCAGCATTTT	CASSYTTGQDQPQHF	TRBV5-1	TRBJ1-5	NA	many
TGTGCCAGCAGTTACTCAAAGACAGGGGGCGACTATGGCTACACCTTC	CASSYSKTGGDYGYTF	TRBV6-5	TRBJ1-2	TRBD1	many
TGTGCCAGCAGGGGAGCTAGCACAGATACGCAGTATTTT	CASRGASTDTQYF	TRBV7-2	TRBJ2-3	NA	many
TGTGCCAGCAGCACGACGACAGGTAGCTCCTACGAGCAGTACTTC	CASSTTTGSSYEQYF	TRBV7-2	TRBJ2-7	NA	many
TGCAGTGCTAGGACTAGCGGGAGTTACGAGCAGTACTTC	CSARTSGSYEQYF	TRBV20-1	TRBJ2-7	TRBD2	many
TGTGCCAGCACGGGAGAAGTAGGGCAGTATTTT	CASTGEVGQYF	TRBV27	TRBJ2-3	NA	many
TGTGCCAGCAGCTTAGTCCAGGGGTTGTGGAACGAGCAGTACTTC	CASSLVQGLWNEQYF	TRBV7-2	TRBJ2-7	NA	many
TGTGCCAGCAGTCCCCCCCCAGGGGTTAAGGCCCAAGAGACCCAGTACTTC	CASSPPPGVKAQETQYF	TRBV6-1	TRBJ2-5	NA	many
TGTGCCATCAGTGAGTCGTTGCAGCCCACGAACACCGGGGAGCTGTTTTTT	CAISESLQPTNTGELFF	TRBV10-3	TRBJ2-2	NA	many
TGTGCCAGCAGCTTAGGCTGGGTGAGCTATGGCTACACCTTC	CASSLGWVSYGYTF	TRBV7-2	TRBJ1-2	NA	many
TGCAGTGCTAGAGTGACCGCCGATTCACCCCTCCACTTT	CSARVTADSPLHF	TRBV20-1	TRBJ1-6	NA	many
TGCAGCGTTGAAAGGGCGGGGGTAGGAACAGATACGCAGTATTTT	CSVERAGVGTDTQYF	TRBV29-1	TRBJ2-3	TRBD2	many
TGTGCCAGCAGTGCAAGGACAGGGGATGGGTACGAGCAGTACTTC	CASSARTGDGYEQYF	TRBV27	TRBJ2-7	TRBD1	many
TGTGCCAGCAACCCGGGACCGACCTACGAGCAGTACTTC	CASNPGPTYEQYF	TRBV7-2	TRBJ2-7	NA	many
TGTGCCAGCAGCTCTGGACATCCCGGCTACACCTTC	CASSSGHPGYTF	TRBV7-9	TRBJ1-2	NA	NA
TGTGCCAGCTCAAGAGCGGGGGGATACAATGAGCAGTTCTTC	CASSRAGGYNEQFF	TRBV11-2	TRBJ2-1	TRBD2	many
TGTGCCAGCAGTTTAACATGGCTTCAACCACGGGGCACAGATACGCAGTATTTT	CASSLTWLQPRGTDTQYF	TRBV27	TRBJ2-3	NA	many
TGCGCCAGCAGCCAAGAATGGGGGGGCAACACAGATACGCAGTATTTT	CASSQEWGGNTDTQYF	TRBV4-3	TRBJ2-3	NA	many
TGTGCCATCAGTGAGCCCTCCGCCGGCACTGAAGCTTTCTTT	CAISEPSAGTEAFF	TRBV10-3	TRBJ1-1	NA	many
TGTGCCAGCAGTTACTCCCAGGGGACAGGACGTACAGATGCGCAGTATTTT	CASSYSQGTGRTDAQYF	TRBV6-2/TRBV6-3	TRBJ2-3	TRBD1	NA
TGTGCCAGCAGCTGGGGAGGGGCTTCGGGCACCGGGGAGCTGTTTTTT	CASSWGGASGTGELFF	TRBV7-2	TRBJ2-2	TRBD2	few
TGTGCCAGCAGCCCCCTAGCGGGAGTCGCCAATGAGCAGTTCTTC	CASSPLAGVANEQFF	TRBV7-2	TRBJ2-1	TRBD2	many
TGCAGTGCCCGCCAGGGGTCCTATAATTCACCCCTCCACTTT	CSARQGSYNSPLHF	TRBV20-1	TRBJ1-6	NA	many
TGCGCCAGCAGCTCTGGGGGGGACTACACTGAAGCTTTCTTT	CASSSGGDYTEAFF	TRBV5-1	TRBJ1-1	NA	many
TGTGCCAGCAGCTTTGGACAGGGTGATGAGCAGTTCTTC	CASSFGQGDEQFF	TRBV5-6	TRBJ2-1	TRBD1	many
TGTGCCAGCAGCCAAGATGGTACTTATAAACAAGAGACCCAGTACTTC	CASSQDGTYKQETQYF	TRBV4-2	TRBJ2-5	NA	many
TGTGCCAGCAGTCTCAACACAGATACGCAGTATTTT	CASSLNTDTQYF	TRBV5-1	TRBJ2-3	NA	many
TGCGCCAGCAGCTGGACAGGAACTACCGCAACTAATGAAAAACTGTTTTTT	CASSWTGTTATNEKLFF	TRBV5-1	TRBJ1-4	TRBD1	many
TGCGCCAGCAGCCAAGATTGGTCAGGGGCGCTTTCAGATACGCAGTATTTT	CASSQDWSGALSDTQYF	TRBV4-3	TRBJ2-3	NA	many
TGCAGCGTTGAAAGCCCCCGGACAGGGGCCTACGAGCAGTACTTC	CSVESPRTGAYEQYF	TRBV29-1	TRBJ2-7	TRBD1	many
TGTGCCAGCAGTACCCTCCCCCCGGGACTGGAAGCTAACTATGGCTACACCTTC	CASSTLPPGLEANYGYTF	TRBV27	TRBJ1-2	NA	many
TGTGCCAGCAGTCAGCACTTGACAGGGCAGGATGGCATTCAGTACTTC	CASSQHLTGQDGIQYF	TRBV6-2/TRBV6-3	TRBJ2-4	TRBD1	many
TGTGCCAGCTCACCACGGAAGCAGGTGGACAATGAGCAGTTCTTC	CASSPRKQVDNEQFF	TRBV18	TRBJ2-1	NA	NA
TGCAGCGTTGAAGACAGGGGTCAGCAGTACTTC	CSVEDRGQQYF	TRBV29-1	TRBJ2-7	NA	NA
TGTGCCAGCAGCTTAAGAGGGGCGTTATACACCGGGGAGCTGTTTTTT	CASSLRGALYTGELFF	TRBV7-2	TRBJ2-2	NA	many
TGTGCCAGCACTCGAGGGACCAATTACAATGAGCAGTTCTTC	CASTRGTNYNEQFF	TRBV7-9	TRBJ2-1	NA	many
TGTGCCAGCAGTTACTCGGGTCCTCGACGAGAAAAACTGTTTTTT	CASSYSGPRREKLFF	TRBV6-5	TRBJ1-4	NA	many
TGCAGTGCTAGACGCGTTGTTCCTAATTCACCCCTCCACTTT	CSARRVVPNSPLHF	TRBV20-1	TRBJ1-6	NA	many
TGTGCCAGCAGCTTAGCCGTTCTAGCGGGCGATGAGCAGTTCTTC	CASSLAVLAGDEQFF	TRBV7-8	TRBJ2-1	TRBD2	few